These 29 T cell receptor beta chains were all obtained from the same sample, sequenced in a study of CD8 T cells in ankylosing spondylitis. A single record per CDR3 protein comes from TCRdb applying MiXCR to the 5' RACE reads. The sample comprises about 240,000 distinct CDR3 sequences, roughly a tenth of which are singletons, and roughly 6.8% rests with the top ten. Sequencing was done on a sample of blood, either unsorted or a sorted T cell fraction (not recorded which). These receptors were obtained from a male donor with ankylosing spondylitis or in good health (not recorded which).

The CDR3 DNA follows: TGCAGCGGCATTAAAGACAGGCCCGGGGAGCTGTTTTTT. It codes for CSGIKDRPGELFF. The chain employs TRBV29-1 and TRBJ2-2; D might be TRBD1 (6 bases). The germline V and J ends were trimmed by 7 bases and 6 bases, with 15 bases remaining between them. Germline CDR1 SQVTM, CDR2 ANQGSEA. This CDR3 is built from 13 residues.

The sample holds many counts of this clonotype. J is TRBJ2-1 and V is TRBV5-1, with 14 bases fitting TRBD2. The CDR3 runs 16 residues. The V segment lost 1 base and the J segment 8 bases; nucleotides outside the gene matches: 5. The germline V gene has CDR1 SGHRS and CDR2 YFSETQ. The CDR3 DNA follows: TGCGCCAGCAGCTTGACGGGGACTAGCGGGAGATATGAGCAGTTCTTC. Protein product: CASSLTGTSGRYEQFF.

This clonotype was seen many times. The V and J genes are TRBV12-3 or TRBV12-4 and TRBJ2-7, with D hard to call. The CDR3 has 13 amino acids. V lost 8 bases and J 4 bases, leaving 15 bases between the germline ends. CDR3 protein: CASRPRNHYEQYF. DNA of the CDR3: TGTGCCAGCCGTCCCAGGAACCATTACGAGCAGTACTTC.

This clonotype has just a few counts. This sequence joins TRBV12-3 or TRBV12-4 and TRBJ2-2; D is unresolved. This CDR3 has 16 residues. The ends were cut back, 0 bases at V and 0 bases at J, with 8 bases in the middle. CDR3 nucleotides: TGTGCCAGCAGTTTAGCCTCACGGTCGAACACCGGGGAGCTGTTTTTT. It encodes CASSLASRSNTGELFF.

This clonotype occurred many times. The CDR3 DNA reads as TGTGCCAGCAGCCCGAAACAGAGTTACGAGCAGTACTTC. It codes for CASSPKQSYEQYF. The chain couples TRBV7-8 to TRBJ2-7, with D unresolved. Between the trimmed V and J ends, which lost 5 bases and 4 bases, there was a span of 12 bases. The CDR3 contains 13 residues. Looked up from germline, CDR1 is SGHVS and CDR2 is FQNEAQ.

This clonotype was seen ten or more times. The chain carries TRBV5-1 and TRBJ2-3, with D perhaps matching TRBD2 (6 bases). Germline V gives CDR1 SGHRS, CDR2 YFSETQ. Trimming stripped 5 bases from V and 3 bases from J, with 16 bases between. The CDR3 length is 15 residues. Here the CDR3 reads CASRKEGFWTDTQYF. The DNA for the CDR3 is TGCGCCAGCAGAAAGGAGGGGTTTTGGACAGATACGCAGTATTTT.

This clonotype came up many times. This chain joins TRBV5-1 and TRBJ2-2; perhaps TRBD1 as D (6 bases). Trimming shortened V by 0 bases and J by 6 bases, and 6 bases separated the two germline ends. This CDR3 has 13 amino acids. Germline lookup yields CDR1 SGHRS and CDR2 YFSETQ. In DNA form, the CDR3 reads TGCGCCAGCAGCTTGGGGACAGCCGGGGAGCTGTTTTTT. Amino acids: CASSLGTAGELFF.

This clonotype showed up many times. This chain links TRBV18 with TRBJ2-1; D is ambiguous. Germline V gene lookup returns CDR1 KGHSH and CDR2 LQKENI. The CDR3 runs to 13 residues. V lost 1 base, J lost 6 bases, and 7 bases lay in between. The CDR3 DNA sequence: TGTGCCAGCTCACCACGGGCGGCCAATGAGCAGTTCTTC. This codes for CASSPRAANEQFF.

J is TRBJ1-1 and V is TRBV12-3 or TRBV12-4, with no clear D. V was shortened by 3 bases and J by 4 bases, with 9 bases between the two germline ends. The CDR3 has 13 residues. The CDR3 coding sequence is TGTGCCAGCAGTTTCAGAAGAACCACTGAAGCTTTCTTT. Translation: CASSFRRTTEAFF.

This clonotype has a handful of counts. The gene calls are TRBV20-1 and TRBJ2-1; 13 nucleotides align to TRBD2. The J segment lost 8 bases and the V segment lost 5 bases, leaving 6 bases of the junction unmatched. Germline V lookup: CDR1 DFQATT, CDR2 SNEGSKA (reference sequence). There are 14 residues in the CDR3. CDR3 residues: CSARGLAGVDEQFF. In DNA, the CDR3 is TGCAGTGCTCGTGGACTAGCGGGAGTCGATGAGCAGTTCTTC.

The chain employs TRBV6-5 and TRBJ2-6; no firm D call. The ends were cut back, 0 bases at V and 0 bases at J, with 3 bases in the middle. CDR1 is MNHEY, CDR2 SVGAGI, per germline. The CDR3 spans 15 residues. As DNA, the CDR3 is TGTGCCAGCAGTTACTCGTACTCTGGGGCCAACGTCCTGACTTTC. Its translation is CASSYSYSGANVLTF.

This clonotype occurred many times. The chain couples TRBV7-6 to TRBJ2-3; no clear D gene. The CDR3 is 17 residues long. CDR1 SGHVS and CDR2 FNYEAQ come from the germline V gene. V was clipped by 5 bases and J by 4 bases, with 22 bases between them. This chain's CDR3 is CASSHPFRALGSDTQYF. CDR3 bases: TGTGCCAGCAGCCACCCTTTTAGGGCCCTTGGGTCAGATACGCAGTATTTT.

This clonotype was observed at least ten times. The J gene is TRBJ1-1, the V gene TRBV5-1; D gene uncertain. The germline V gene encodes CDR1 SGHRS and CDR2 YFSETQ. V lost 4 bases and J lost 11, with 24 bases in between. This CDR3 contains 15 residues. CDR3 bases: TGCGCCAGCAGCACCTCCTTTGGAAGCCCGCACGGGGCTTTCTTT. This sequence encodes CASSTSFGSPHGAFF.

This chain joins TRBV20-1 and TRBJ2-3; possible D gene TRBD2, 5 bases. The CDR3 sequence is 15 residues long. Trimming removed 5 bases from V and 0 bases from J, with 15 bases in between. Germline values: CDR1 DFQATT, CDR2 SNEGSKA (reference sequence). CDR3 amino acids: CSAWSSGKSTDTQYF. CDR3 bases: TGCAGTGCTTGGAGCTCCGGGAAGAGCACAGATACGCAGTATTTT.

This clonotype was picked up many times. This chain connects TRBV5-1 to TRBJ2-3; D may match TRBD1 or TRBD2 (5 bases each). The V gene's germline CDR1 is SGHRS and CDR2 YFSETQ. V was cut by 3 bases and J by 7 bases, with 12 bases left in between. This CDR3 is 13 amino acids long. The CDR3 is CASSSGTLNTQYF. The CDR3 nucleotides are TGCGCCAGCAGCTCAGGGACCTTGAATACGCAGTATTTT.

This clonotype was recorded at least ten times. The CDR3 region has the DNA TGCGCCAGCAGCCCGGGACTAGCGTTCAATGAGCAGTTCTTC. Encoded protein: CASSPGLAFNEQFF. The chain carries TRBV5-1 and TRBJ2-1; 10 positions match TRBD2. The length of the CDR3 is 14 residues. From germline, CDR1 is SGHRS and CDR2 YFSETQ. V shed 4 bases and J 6 bases; nucleotides not matched to a gene: 4.

Many counts were recorded for this clonotype. The gene calls are TRBV4-1 and TRBJ1-2, with TRBD1 matching over 10 bases. The junction had 9 bases not matched to a gene; V was cut back by 6 bases and J by 5 bases. This CDR3 comprises 15 residues. Germline V gene sequence: CDR1 MGHRA, CDR2 YSYEKL. This chain's CDR3 is CASSPLVGQGYGYTF. The CDR3, as DNA: TGCGCCAGCAGTCCCTTGGTGGGACAGGGGTATGGCTACACCTTC.

The rearrangement uses TRBV7-3 and TRBJ2-3; TRBD2 matches 8 bases. After removal of 2 bases from V and 2 bases from J, the junction contained 6 bases not matched to a gene. This CDR3 comprises 16 residues. Germline CDR1 SGHTA, CDR2 FQGTGA. CDR3 DNA sequence: TGTGCCAGCAGCTTACTTTCTAGCGGGCACACAGATACGCAGTATTTT. The encoded protein is CASSLLSSGHTDTQYF.

This clonotype has only a few counts. This sequence joins TRBV9 and TRBJ2-3; TRBD2 is a possible D gene (5 bases). V was shortened by 0 bases and J by 3 bases, with 8 bases between the two germline ends. The CDR3 has 14 residues. Germline CDR1 SGDLS, CDR2 YYNGEE. DNA of the CDR3: TGTGCCAGCAGCGTAGGGACTTCAACAGATACGCAGTATTTT. Translation gives CASSVGTSTDTQYF.

This clonotype has ten or more counts. This sequence joins TRBV9 and TRBJ2-1; possibly TRBD1 or TRBD2 for D (7 bases each). Trimming stripped 4 bases from V and 0 bases from J, with 14 bases between. CDR1 and CDR2 from the germline V gene are SGDLS and YYNGEE. This CDR3 comprises 16 residues. This CDR3 reads CASSSGEGASYNEQFF. The CDR3 nucleotides read TGTGCCAGCAGCTCCGGGGAGGGGGCCTCCTACAATGAGCAGTTCTTC.

This clonotype showed up many times. The chain uses TRBV5-1 and TRBJ1-1; 8 bases are a match to TRBD1. The CDR3 is made up of 17 amino acids. J lost 1 base, V lost 5 bases, and 13 bases had no gene match. Per the germline V gene, CDR1 is SGHRS and CDR2 is YFSETQ. The CDR3, as DNA: TGCGCCAGCAGTCCAACCCGGACAGGGATAAAGAACACTGAAGCTTTCTTT. It codes for CASSPTRTGIKNTEAFF.

This clonotype was counted a few times. V is TRBV20-1 and J is TRBJ1-5; D remains unclear. V was cut by 3 bases and J by 2 bases, with 11 bases left in between. The CDR3 consists of 14 residues. Germline V lookup: CDR1 DFQATT, CDR2 SNEGSKA (reference sequence). CDR3: CSASQELGNQPQHF. In DNA, the CDR3 is TGCAGTGCTAGCCAGGAGCTGGGCAATCAGCCCCAGCATTTT.

This clonotype was observed at least ten times. This chain uses TRBV4-1 with TRBJ1-2; TRBD1 aligns across 9 bases. Germline CDR1 and CDR2: MGHRA and YSYEKL. The CDR3 loop spans 20 amino acids. The V segment lost 4 bases and the J segment 2 bases; nucleotides outside the gene matches: 20. In nucleotides, the CDR3 is TGCGCCAGCAGCCCTATTTCTCCCCTTCGAAGGGGGACAGGGAACTATGGCTACACCTTC. Translating it yields CASSPISPLRRGTGNYGYTF.

This clonotype was counted at least ten times. This chain connects TRBV20-1 to TRBJ2-7, with 9 bases matching TRBD1. Losses at the gene ends were 5 bases for V and 6 bases for J; bases not matched to a gene: 8. The CDR3 has 13 amino acids. In germline, CDR1 is DFQATT, CDR2 SNEGSKA (reference sequence). CDR3 bases: TGCAGTGCTTTCCGGGACAGGGTTGGCGAGCAGTACTTC. Translated, it gives CSAFRDRVGEQYF.

The table lists this clonotype with many counts. V and J are TRBV5-5 and TRBJ2-7; 8 nucleotides align to TRBD1. CDR1 SGHKS and CDR2 YYEKEE come from the germline V gene (reference sequence). V gave up 1 base and J gave up 4 bases; unmatched junction bases: 7. The CDR3 has 15 residues. The CDR3, as DNA: TGTGCCAGCAGCTTGAGTCCTCAGGGGGCATACGAGCAGTACTTC. Protein product: CASSLSPQGAYEQYF.

The chain joins TRBV3-1 to TRBJ2-2; D uncertain. Germline values: CDR1 LGHDT, CDR2 YNNKEL (reference sequence). V was cut by 0 bases and J by 2 bases, with 10 bases left in between. This CDR3 is 16 amino acids long. The CDR3 DNA reads TGTGCCAGCAGCCAAGAAGAGGAACGCAACACCGGGGAGCTGTTTTTT. Residues: CASSQEEERNTGELFF.

The rearrangement links TRBV7-8 to TRBJ1-5; 9 bases are shared with TRBD1. The CDR3 runs 14 residues. Germline CDR1 and CDR2: SGHVS and FQNEAQ. J was trimmed by 6 bases and V by 5 bases; bases with no gene match: 5. Here the CDR3 DNA reads TGTGCCAGCAGCGTCGACAGGGGGATTCAGCCCCAGCATTTT. Residues: CASSVDRGIQPQHF.

V and J are TRBV3-1 and TRBJ2-1, with D maybe TRBD2 (5 bases). V gave up 2 bases and J gave up 8 bases, with 10 bases separating them. The germline V gene has CDR1 LGHDT and CDR2 YNNKEL (reference sequence). The CDR3 runs 13 residues. CDR3 sequence reads: CASSQTPGYEQFF. CDR3 nucleotides: TGTGCCAGCAGCCAAACACCGGGGTATGAGCAGTTCTTC.

The sample holds a few counts of this clonotype. The chain uses TRBV19 and TRBJ1-5; 10 bases are shared with TRBD1. In germline, CDR1 is LNHDA, CDR2 SQIVND (reference sequence). The CDR3 has 15 residues. V shed 5 bases and J 7 bases; nucleotides not matched to a gene: 8. Here the CDR3 DNA reads TGTGCCAGTAGTCTCGACAGGGGGCTCGGGCAGCCCCAGCATTTT. This gives the protein CASSLDRGLGQPQHF.